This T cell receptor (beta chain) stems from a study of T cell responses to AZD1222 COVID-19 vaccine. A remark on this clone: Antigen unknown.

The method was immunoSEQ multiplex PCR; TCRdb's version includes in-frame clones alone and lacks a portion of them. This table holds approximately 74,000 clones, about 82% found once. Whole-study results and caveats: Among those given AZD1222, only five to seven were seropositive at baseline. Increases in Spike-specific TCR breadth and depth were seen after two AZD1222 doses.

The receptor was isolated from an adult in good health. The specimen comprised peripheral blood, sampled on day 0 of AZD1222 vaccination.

DNA of the CDR3: TGTGCCAGCTCACCGCCGGGACAGGGCACTTCACCCCTCCACTTT. Translation gives CASSPPGQGTSPLHF. The V and J genes are TRBV18 and TRBJ1-6; 9 bases fit TRBD1. Germline assignment: CDR1 KGHSH and CDR2 LQKENI. The CDR3 covers 15 residues. J was trimmed by 9 bases and V by 3 bases; bases with no gene match: 6.